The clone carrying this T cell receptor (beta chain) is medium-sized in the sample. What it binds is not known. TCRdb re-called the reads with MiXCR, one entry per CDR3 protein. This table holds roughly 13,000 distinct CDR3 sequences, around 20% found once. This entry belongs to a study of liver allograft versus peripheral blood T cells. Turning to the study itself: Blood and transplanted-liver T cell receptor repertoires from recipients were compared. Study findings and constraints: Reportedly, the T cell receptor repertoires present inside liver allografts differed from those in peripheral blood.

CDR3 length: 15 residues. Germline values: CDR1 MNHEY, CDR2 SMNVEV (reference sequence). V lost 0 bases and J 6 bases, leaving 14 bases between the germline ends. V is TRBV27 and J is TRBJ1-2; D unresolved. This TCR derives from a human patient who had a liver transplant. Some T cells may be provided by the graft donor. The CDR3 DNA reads TGTGCCAGCAGTTTATCGATAAGGCAGAACCATGGCTACACCTTC. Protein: CASSLSIRQNHGYTF.